The rows below give T cell receptor beta chains drawn from one sample of a study of T cell clones after liver transplantation. Sequenced by immunoSEQ multiplex PCR; TCRdb stores in-frame clones only, minus some. The sample has around 100,000 clones, roughly four fifths seen once; the top ten hold about 0.89%. The sequencing used CD4+ T cells from blood, collected before liver transplant. These receptors were taken from a human donor who received a liver transplant. Each CDR3 is given without its conserved first and last residue. Fields, in order: J gene, V gene, CDR3 protein.

TRBJ1-1,TRBV10-3,AISDTDSQNTEAF
TRBJ2-1,TRBV5-4,ASRSRSHGLAGGNEQF
TRBJ2-2,TRBV10-3,AIRPIPGLTNTGELF
TRBJ1-5,TRBV11-2,ASSLEQGPNQPQH
TRBJ1-5,TRBV6-1,ASSESMLGQPQH
TRBJ1-4,TRBV19,ASGTGLVNEKLF
TRBJ1-1,TRBV6-5,ASSYVGGGTEAF
TRBJ2-5,TRBV2,ASSDSFRETQY
TRBJ1-1,TRBV18,ASSPLPDSEAF
TRBJ2-7,TRBV18,ASSPLRAWTGSNEQY
TRBJ2-7,TRBV4-1,ASSQDQTGASGMQDEQY
TRBJ2-5,TRBV19,ASSIRETEKETQY
TRBJ2-7,TRBV7-8,ASSPRRESHEQY
TRBJ2-3,TRBV5-4,ASSLMGGGMRDTQY
TRBJ2-7,TRBV14,ASSPLDNFPYEQY
TRBJ1-3,TRBV7-2,ASKGSGNTIY
TRBJ2-5,TRBV7-9,ASSPTRGTTQETQY
TRBJ1-2,TRBV27,ASNGVGGYT
TRBJ2-3,TRBV5-1,ASVSSTSTDTQY
TRBJ1-5,TRBV19,ASSIAGRGRLAQH
TRBJ2-1,TRBV19,ASSIRDNSYNEQF
TRBJ2-1,TRBV9,ASSVTGSGEQF
TRBJ2-1,TRBV7-7,ASSLDLAAYNEQF
TRBJ1-5,TRBV27,ASSPTLTERNQPQH
TRBJ2-5,TRBV10-3,AISETTVAGGPQTQY
TRBJ2-7,TRBV30,AWRSRGRSEQY
TRBJ2-3,TRBV5-1,ASAREGPRSTDTQY
TRBJ2-7,TRBV5-1,ASSLGGEAYEQY
TRBJ1-1,TRBV18,ASSRQDSEFTEAF
TRBJ1-2,TRBV18,ASSLAGRDNYGYT
TRBJ1-2,TRBV28,ASTSRGWGYT
TRBJ2-1,TRBV27,ASSGLAAYNEQF
TRBJ2-7,TRBV7-6,ASSLQQGGPYEQY
TRBJ2-3,TRBV7-9,ASSPLGATDTQY
TRBJ2-4,TRBV28,ASMDRVAKNIQY
TRBJ2-1,TRBV5-1,ASSLGQGFYNEQF
TRBJ1-1,TRBV6-1,ASRGGANTEAF
TRBJ2-7,TRBV7-9,ASSSGGFSTGDFNEQY
TRBJ1-2,TRBV29-1,SVGQGALGNYGYT
TRBJ1-1,TRBV18,ASSPLDSVMNTEAF
TRBJ1-3,TRBV12-5,ASGADRGRGNTIY
TRBJ1-1,TRBV19,ASSLRRQTTEAF
TRBJ2-1,TRBV11-2,ASSPRQGLSGEQF
TRBJ2-4,TRBV27,ASSFLAGAKNIQY
TRBJ1-5,TRBV2,ASSGGTGRIQPQH
TRBJ2-2,TRBV27,ASKVWGMNTGELF
TRBJ1-6,TRBV5-6,ASSLRGLNSPLH
TRBJ2-1,TRBV2,AGEGTHSAGEQF
TRBJ2-3,TRBV7-9,ASSPGQGTDTQY
TRBJ2-7,TRBV14,ASSLGRGGYEQY
TRBJ2-7,TRBV7-7,ASSLFGGGDEQY